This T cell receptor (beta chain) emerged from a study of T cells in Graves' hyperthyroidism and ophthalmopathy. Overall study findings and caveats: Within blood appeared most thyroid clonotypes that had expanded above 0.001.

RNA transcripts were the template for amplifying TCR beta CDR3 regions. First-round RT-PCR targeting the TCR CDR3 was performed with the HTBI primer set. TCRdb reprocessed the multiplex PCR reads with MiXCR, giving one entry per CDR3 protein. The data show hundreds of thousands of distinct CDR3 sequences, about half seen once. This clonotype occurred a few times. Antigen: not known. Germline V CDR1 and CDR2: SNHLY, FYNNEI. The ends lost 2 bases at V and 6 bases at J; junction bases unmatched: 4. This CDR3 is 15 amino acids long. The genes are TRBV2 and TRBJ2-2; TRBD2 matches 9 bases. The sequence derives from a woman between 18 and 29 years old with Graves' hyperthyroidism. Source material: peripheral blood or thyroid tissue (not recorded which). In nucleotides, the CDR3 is TGTGCCAGCAGTGAATTTGCGGGAGGGCCCGGGGAGCTGTTTTTT. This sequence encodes CASSEFAGGPGELFF.